The 22 T cell receptor beta chains listed next were all sequenced from one sample in a study of OX40 agonist ivuxolimab in advanced cancers. Libraries were made using the immunoSEQ multiplex PCR assay. Drawn from immuneACCESS, this table holds only the in-frame rearrangements with V and J called that TCRdb kept. Clones are partly lost; checked studies trace under half to an unresolved V gene and leave the rest unexplained. The sample includes about 30,000 clones, with 84% observed a single time. The ten largest clones represent around 21% of the sample. The material was CD4+ or CD8+ T cells sorted from blood, obtained in a trial of the OX40 agonist ivuxolimab. These receptors all come from an adult with an advanced solid tumor such as melanoma, head and neck, liver or kidney cancer.

The gene calls are TRBV15 and TRBJ2-3, with a tentative D call TRBD2 (5 bases). The germline gives CDR1 LNHNV, CDR2 YYDKDF (reference sequence). The CDR3 length is 15 residues. Trimming removed 7 bases from V and 1 base from J, with 15 bases in between. CDR3 nucleotides: TGTGCCACCATGCTGAAGGGAGTAGGCACAGATACGCAGTATTTT. It translates to CATMLKGVGTDTQYF.

The gene calls are TRBV28 and TRBJ1-4; maybe TRBD1 (5 bases). This CDR3 is built from 13 residues. From germline, CDR1 is MDHEN and CDR2 SYDVKM. Deletions cut 10 bases from V and 5 bases from J, with 14 bases between. CDR3 nucleotide sequence: TGTGCCACCACCATGCAGGGAAATGAAAAACTGTTTTTT. Translation gives CATTMQGNEKLFF.

This sequence joins TRBV4-1 and TRBJ1-4; the D gene is possibly TRBD1 (5 bases). This CDR3 has 16 amino acids. V shed 1 base and J shed 1 base, with 10 bases lying between them. Germline CDR1 MGHRA, CDR2 YSYEKL. CDR3 amino acids: CASSQVLGRTNEKLFF. Here the CDR3 DNA reads TGCGCCAGCAGCCAAGTTTTGGGGCGAACTAATGAAAAACTGTTTTTT.

V usage is TRBV29-1 and J usage is TRBJ2-3, with 12 bases fitting TRBD2. The CDR3 has 15 amino acids. The trim removed 4 bases at V and 8 bases at J, leaving 10 bases unmatched. Germline values: CDR1 SQVTM, CDR2 ANQGSEA. CDR3 coding DNA: TGCAGCGTTGCGGGGCTAGCGGGGGGGCCCGGTACGCAGTATTTT. It is translated as CSVAGLAGGPGTQYF.

This rearrangement joins TRBV4-3 to TRBJ2-7, with 7 bases lining up with TRBD1. Germline lookup yields CDR1 LGHNA and CDR2 YSLEER. CDR3 length: 15 amino acids. The V segment lost 2 bases and the J segment 2 bases; nucleotides outside the gene matches: 6. The CDR3 protein is CASSQNTGETYEQYF. The CDR3 region has the DNA TGCGCCAGCAGCCAAAATACAGGGGAAACCTACGAGCAGTACTTC.

V is TRBV18 and J is TRBJ1-2; D perhaps matches TRBD1 (5 bases). The ends were cut back, 0 bases at V and 0 bases at J, with 8 bases in the middle. From germline, CDR1 is KGHSH and CDR2 LQKENI. There are 15 residues in the CDR3. CDR3 sequence reads: CASSPPDKPNYGYTF. The CDR3 DNA follows: TGTGCCAGCTCACCACCGGACAAACCTAACTATGGCTACACCTTC. Using reference TRBV18 and TRBJ1-2 for the parts outside the CDR3, the full variable domain is NAGVMQNPRHLVRRRGQEARLRCSPMKGHSHVYWYRQLPEEGLKFMVYLQKENIIDESGMPKERFSAEFPKEGPSILRIQQVVRGDSAAYFCASSPPDKPNYGYTFGSGTRLTVV.

The chain has TRBV6-1 and TRBJ1-1; D may be TRBD1 (5 bases). CDR3 length: 15 residues. Trimming shortened V by 7 bases and J by 3 bases, and 18 bases separated the two germline ends. Germline assignment: CDR1 MNHNS and CDR2 SASEGT. CDR3 bases: TGTGCCAGCACCCTAACTATCGGGGCGGACACTGAAGCTTTCTTT. Protein: CASTLTIGADTEAFF.

J is TRBJ1-2 and V is TRBV30, with D unclear. Trimming cost V 2 bases and J 6 bases, with 16 bases left between them. The length of the CDR3 is 14 residues. CDR1 and CDR2 from the germline V gene are GTSNPN and SVGIG (reference sequence). Written as DNA, the CDR3 is TGTGCCTGGAGTACCGACTCTTTGGGCAATGGCTACACCTTC. Protein: CAWSTDSLGNGYTF.

The chain has TRBV5-1 and TRBJ2-1; no clear D. CDR1 SGHRS and CDR2 YFSETQ come from the germline V gene. This CDR3 comprises 16 residues. The germline V and J ends were trimmed by 1 base and 0 bases, with 11 bases remaining between them. The CDR3 loop reads CASSLTGLGSYNEQFF. CDR3 sequence (DNA): TGCGCCAGCAGCTTGACCGGTTTGGGCTCCTACAATGAGCAGTTCTTC.

Only one count was recorded for this clone. The genes are TRBV4-3 and TRBJ1-1, with D perhaps matching TRBD1 (6 bases). The CDR3 sequence is 14 residues long. Germline CDR1 is LGHNA and CDR2 is YSLEER. V shed 1 base and J shed 5 bases, with 11 bases lying between them. The CDR3 reads CASSQGGGGTEAFF. CDR3 sequence (DNA): TGCGCCAGCAGCCAAGGGGGAGGGGGGACTGAAGCTTTCTTT.

V is TRBV7-3 and J is TRBJ2-6; a possible D gene is TRBD2 (6 bases). CDR1 and CDR2 (germline): SGHTA, FQGTGA. The CDR3 totals 16 residues. V was cut by 5 bases and J by 2 bases, with 13 bases left in between. The CDR3 here is CASSRDSQPGANVLTF. The CDR3 region has the DNA TGTGCCAGCAGCCGGGACTCCCAGCCTGGGGCCAACGTCCTGACTTTC.

V usage is TRBV5-4 and J usage is TRBJ1-2, with TRBD1 matching 12 bases. CDR1 SGHNT and CDR2 YYREEE come from the germline V gene (reference sequence). This CDR3 has 15 residues. Trimming took 2 bases from V and 7 from J; bases not matched to a gene: 6. CDR3 in DNA: TGTGCCAGCAGCTTAGGGACAGGGGGCGTCAGTGGCTACACCTTC. This codes for CASSLGTGGVSGYTF.

The V gene is TRBV21-1, the J gene TRBJ1-1; TRBD1, the table's D call, was not compared with the DNA. TRBV21-1 is described as a pseudogene. CDR3 size: 13 residues. This CDR3 reads CASSARGTTEAFF. In DNA, the CDR3 is TGTGCCAGCAGCGCGAGGGGGACCACTGAAGCTTTCTTT.

This clone was counted a single time. V and J are TRBV11-2 and TRBJ1-4, with D possibly being TRBD1 (5 bases). The germline CDR1 and CDR2 sequences are SGHAT and FQNNGV. The CDR3 contains 15 residues. V lost 10 bases and J 8 bases, leaving 23 bases between the germline ends. The CDR3 region has the DNA TGTGCCACCACGAGACTACAGGTTCTAGGGGAAAAACTGTTTTTT. Translated, it gives CATTRLQVLGEKLFF.

The J gene is TRBJ1-4, the V gene TRBV6-1; TRBD1 matches 9 bases. The V and J ends lost 7 bases and 7 bases, in that order; junction bases with no gene match: 10. Germline CDR1 is MNHNS and CDR2 is SASEGT. This CDR3 region has 15 residues. The CDR3 DNA is TGTGCCAGCACCCGGAAGGACAGGGGAGGTGAAAAACTGTTTTTT. Translated, it gives CASTRKDRGGEKLFF.

The gene calls are TRBV7-2 and TRBJ2-7; TRBD2 matches 10 bases. Trimming took 6 bases from V and 3 from J; bases not matched to a gene: 11. The CDR3 is made up of 16 amino acids. The germline V gene encodes CDR1 SGHTA and CDR2 FQGNSA. The CDR3 coding sequence is TGTGCCAGCAGATTGAGCGGGAGGGGGGTCAACTACGAGCAGTACTTC. Its protein product is CASRLSGRGVNYEQYF.

The chain recombines TRBV6-5 with TRBJ2-5; D ambiguous. Judging by the DNA end, TRBJ2-7 fits better; the J call may be wrong. CDR3 length: 14 amino acids. Germline lookup yields CDR1 MNHEY and CDR2 SVGAGI. CDR3 residues: CASSYGKPSHEQYF. CDR3 nucleotides: TGTGCCAGCAGTTACGGGAAGCCTTCCCACGAGCAGTACTTC.

CDR3 DNA: TGTGCCAGCAGCTTATTGTCAGATACGCAGTATTTT. Amino acids: CASSLLSDTQYF. This sequence joins TRBV7-2 and TRBJ2-3; D remains unclear. The CDR3 loop spans 12 amino acids. With 2 bases removed from V and 4 bases from J, the gap between germline ends came to 4 bases. Germline V gives CDR1 SGHTA, CDR2 FQGNSA.

The rearrangement links TRBV7-9 to TRBJ1-2; perhaps TRBD1 as D (6 bases). CDR1 SEHNR and CDR2 FQNEAQ come from the germline V gene (reference sequence). The CDR3 is 12 amino acids. V lost 6 bases and J 5 bases, leaving 10 bases between the germline ends. For the CDR3, the DNA is TGTGCCAGCAGGACGGGGGCTTATGGCTACACCTTC. Amino acid sequence: CASRTGAYGYTF.

This clone came up a few times. The rearrangement joins TRBV6-1 to TRBJ2-3; D remains unclear. CDR1 MNHNS and CDR2 SASEGT come from the germline V gene. Trimming left V 8 bases short and J 2 bases short, with 11 bases between. The CDR3 has 13 amino acids. The CDR3 here is CASGLQSTDTQYF. The DNA of the CDR3 is TGTGCCAGCGGCCTCCAATCCACAGATACGCAGTATTTT.

The rearrangement joins TRBV27 to TRBJ2-2; 11 positions match TRBD2. The germline V gene has CDR1 MNHEY and CDR2 SMNVEV (reference sequence). V trimming: 5 bases; J trimming: 7 bases; junction bases outside the gene matches: 9. The length of the CDR3 is 16 residues. For the CDR3, the DNA is TGTGCCAGCAGTCGAGGACTAGCGGGTCGGAGCGGGGAGCTGTTTTTT. Translation: CASSRGLAGRSGELFF.

The chain recombines TRBV4-1 with TRBJ2-6; 7 positions agree with TRBD1. Germline assignment: CDR1 MGHRA and CDR2 YSYEKL. J was trimmed by 3 bases and V by 0 bases; bases with no gene match: 8. The CDR3 spans 18 residues. CDR3 sequence reads: CASSQDGTAESGANVLTF. CDR3 DNA: TGCGCCAGCAGCCAAGATGGGACAGCCGAGAGTGGGGCCAACGTCCTGACTTTC.